This T cell receptor beta chain was sequenced in a study of blood T cell repertoires in COVID-19. Whole-study context: Both acute and convalescent COVID-19 samples were obtained from the United States, Italy and Spain. The analysed material was cDNA or gDNA that came from T cells, B-cell-depleted T cells, or PBMCs.

From germline, CDR1 is MNHEY and CDR2 SMNVEV (reference sequence). This CDR3 has 13 residues. V lost 1 base, J lost 7 bases, and 9 bases lay in between. In the authors' workflow: It was from reference gene primer amplification that nucleated cell counts were estimated. Generated by immunoSEQ multiplex PCR, the TCRdb table keeps only in-frame clones and is missing some. The D gene and trimming were derived from the DNA, and the V and J assignments and clone size from that table. The table includes about 220,000 clones, around 82% detected once. The sample consisted of peripheral blood. This TCR derives from a woman aged 70-85 years with acute or convalescent COVID-19. The chain is built from TRBV27 and TRBJ2-3, with D unclear. The CDR3 here is CASSLFQSHTQYF. The CDR3 DNA follows: TGTGCCAGCAGTTTATTCCAAAGCCATACGCAGTATTTT.